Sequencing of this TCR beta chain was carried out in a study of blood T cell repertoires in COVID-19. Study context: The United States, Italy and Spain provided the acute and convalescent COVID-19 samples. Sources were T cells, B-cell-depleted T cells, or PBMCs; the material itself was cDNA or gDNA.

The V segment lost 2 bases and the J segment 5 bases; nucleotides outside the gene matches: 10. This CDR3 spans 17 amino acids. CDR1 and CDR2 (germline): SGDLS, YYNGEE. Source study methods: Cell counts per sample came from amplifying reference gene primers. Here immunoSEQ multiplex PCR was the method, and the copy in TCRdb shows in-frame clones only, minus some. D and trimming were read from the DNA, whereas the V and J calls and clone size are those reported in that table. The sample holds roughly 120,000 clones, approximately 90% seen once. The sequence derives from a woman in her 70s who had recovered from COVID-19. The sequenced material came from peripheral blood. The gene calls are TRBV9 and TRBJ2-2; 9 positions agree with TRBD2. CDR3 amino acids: CASSVLLAGDRTGELFF. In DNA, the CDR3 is TGTGCCAGCAGCGTCCTTTTAGCGGGAGATCGTACCGGGGAGCTGTTTTTT.